Sequencing of this T cell receptor (beta chain) was carried out in a study of blood T cell repertoires in COVID-19. Study background: Collection of acute and convalescent COVID-19 samples took place in the United States, Italy and Spain. The cDNA or gDNA used as material had been derived from T cells, B-cell-depleted T cells, or PBMCs.

This clone was seen just once. TCRdb's copy holds only in-frame clones and misses some; the assay was immunoSEQ multiplex PCR. Among 250,000 to 350,000 clones listed, about 82% were seen once. Sequencing was performed on peripheral blood. This receptor was identified in a woman in her fifties or sixties with acute or convalescent COVID-19.

As DNA, the CDR3 is TGTGCCAGCAGCTTAGGTGCGGAGGTTTGGGGCTACACCTTC. Protein: CASSLGAEVWGYTF. The V call is TRBV7-2, the J call TRBJ1-2, with D uncertain. The CDR3 length is 14 residues. Trimming left V 1 base short and J 8 bases short, with 14 bases between. The germline gives CDR1 SGHTA, CDR2 FQGNSA.